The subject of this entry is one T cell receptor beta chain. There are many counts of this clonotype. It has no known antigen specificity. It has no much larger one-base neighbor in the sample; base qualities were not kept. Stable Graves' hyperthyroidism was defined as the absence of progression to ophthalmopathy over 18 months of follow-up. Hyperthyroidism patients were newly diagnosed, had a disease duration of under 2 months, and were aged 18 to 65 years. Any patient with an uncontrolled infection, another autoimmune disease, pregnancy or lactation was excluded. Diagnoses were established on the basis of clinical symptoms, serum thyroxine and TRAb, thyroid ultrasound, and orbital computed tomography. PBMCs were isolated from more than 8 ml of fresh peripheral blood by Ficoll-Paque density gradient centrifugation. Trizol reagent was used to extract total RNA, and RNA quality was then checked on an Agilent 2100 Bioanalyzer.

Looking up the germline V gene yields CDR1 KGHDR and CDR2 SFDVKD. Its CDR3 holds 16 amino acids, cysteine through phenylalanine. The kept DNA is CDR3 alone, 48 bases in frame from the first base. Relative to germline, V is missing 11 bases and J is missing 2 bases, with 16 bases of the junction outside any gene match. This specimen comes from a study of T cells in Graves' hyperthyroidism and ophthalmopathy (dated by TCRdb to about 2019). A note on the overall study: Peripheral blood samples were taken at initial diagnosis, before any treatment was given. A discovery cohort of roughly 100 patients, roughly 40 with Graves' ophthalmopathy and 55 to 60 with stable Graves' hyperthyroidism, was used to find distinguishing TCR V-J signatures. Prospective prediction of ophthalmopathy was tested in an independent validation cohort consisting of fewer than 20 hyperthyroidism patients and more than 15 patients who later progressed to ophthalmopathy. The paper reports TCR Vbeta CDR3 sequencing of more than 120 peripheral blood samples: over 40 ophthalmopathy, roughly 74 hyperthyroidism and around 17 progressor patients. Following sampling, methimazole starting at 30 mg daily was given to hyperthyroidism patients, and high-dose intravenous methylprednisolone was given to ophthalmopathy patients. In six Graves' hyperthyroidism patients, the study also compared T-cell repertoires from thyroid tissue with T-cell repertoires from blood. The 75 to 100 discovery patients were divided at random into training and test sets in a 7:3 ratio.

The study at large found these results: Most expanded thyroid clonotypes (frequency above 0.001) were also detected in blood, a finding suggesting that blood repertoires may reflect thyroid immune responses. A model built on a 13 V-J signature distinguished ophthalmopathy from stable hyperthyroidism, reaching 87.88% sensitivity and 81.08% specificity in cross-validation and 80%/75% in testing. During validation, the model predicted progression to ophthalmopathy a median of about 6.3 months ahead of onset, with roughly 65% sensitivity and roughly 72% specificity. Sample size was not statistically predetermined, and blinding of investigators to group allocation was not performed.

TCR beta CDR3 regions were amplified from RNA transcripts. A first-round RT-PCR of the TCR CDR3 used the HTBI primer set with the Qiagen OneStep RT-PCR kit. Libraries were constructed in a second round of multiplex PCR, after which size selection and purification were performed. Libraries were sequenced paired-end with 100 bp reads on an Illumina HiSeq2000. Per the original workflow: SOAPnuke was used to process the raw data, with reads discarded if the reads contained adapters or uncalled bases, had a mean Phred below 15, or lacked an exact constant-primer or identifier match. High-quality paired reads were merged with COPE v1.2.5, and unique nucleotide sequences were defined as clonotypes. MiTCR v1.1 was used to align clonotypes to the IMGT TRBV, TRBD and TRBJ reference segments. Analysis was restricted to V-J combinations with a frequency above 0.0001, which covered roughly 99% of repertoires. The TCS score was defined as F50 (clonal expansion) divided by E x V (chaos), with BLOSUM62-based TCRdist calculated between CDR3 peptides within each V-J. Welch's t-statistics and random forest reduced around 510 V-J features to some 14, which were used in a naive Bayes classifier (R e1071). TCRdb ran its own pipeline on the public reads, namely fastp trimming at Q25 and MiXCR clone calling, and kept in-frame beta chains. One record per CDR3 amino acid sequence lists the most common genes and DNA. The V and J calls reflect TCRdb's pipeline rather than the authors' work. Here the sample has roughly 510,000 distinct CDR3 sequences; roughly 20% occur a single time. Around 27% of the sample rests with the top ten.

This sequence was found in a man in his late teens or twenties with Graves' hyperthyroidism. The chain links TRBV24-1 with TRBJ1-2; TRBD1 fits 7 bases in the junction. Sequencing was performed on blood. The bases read TGTGCCATTTCGGAGGGGGCAAACTACCCAAACTATGGCTACACCTTC. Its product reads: CAISEGANYPNYGYTF.